Listed below are T cell receptor beta chains from one sample, sequenced in a study of cytomegalovirus exposure and HLA in healthy donors. Profiled with immunoSEQ multiplex PCR; TCRdb holds only in-frame clones, not every one. The sample shows around 40,000 clones, 70% to 85% of them seen only once. Sequencing was done on a sample of PBMCs. These receptors were obtained from a man in his thirties or forties in good health and CMV-seronegative. CDR3s include the opening cysteine and the closing phenylalanine or tryptophan. The D gene is left open where the match is weak. Expanded clones get a size class; other rows say once, few or many, or leave the size out.

abundance,v_gene,len,d_gene,j_gene,CDR3nt,CDR3aa
-,TRBV7-2,11,-,TRBJ2-7,TGTGCCAGCAGCTTGAACTACGAGCAGTACTTC,CASSLNYEQYF
few,TRBV7-9,13,-,TRBJ2-3,TGTGCCAGCAGCTTAGAATCAACAGATACGCAGTATTTT,CASSLESTDTQYF
-,TRBV2,12,TRBD2,TRBJ2-1,TGTGCCAGCACAATGAAGCGGGAGGGCAAGTTCTTC,CASTMKREGKFF
-,TRBV28,11,-,TRBJ2-3,TGTGCCAGCAGTTTGTCTAGGACGCAGTATTTT,CASSLSRTQYF
few,TRBV4-3,14,TRBD1,TRBJ2-7,TGCGCCAGCAGCCAGAAGACAGGGGGCGACGAGCAGTACTTC,CASSQKTGGDEQYF
-,TRBV6-5,13,-,TRBJ1-1,TGTGCCAGCAGTTACAGCGAGAACACTGAAGCTTTCTTT,CASSYSENTEAFF
-,TRBV19,16,TRBD1,TRBJ2-7,TGTGCCAGTAGGGCCCCCGGGACAGCAGCCGCCTACGAGCAGTACTTC,CASRAPGTAAAYEQYF
-,TRBV18,15,TRBD1,TRBJ2-3,TGTGCCAGCTCCCACAGGGGCCCCAGCACAGATACGCAGTATTTT,CASSHRGPSTDTQYF
-,TRBV7-2,15,TRBD2,TRBJ2-3,TGTGCCAGCAGCTCCGGGACTAGTAGGACAGATACGCAGTATTTT,CASSSGTSRTDTQYF
few,TRBV29-1,17,TRBD2,TRBJ2-1,TGCAGCGTTGAAGATGTCCAAGCGGGAGGGTCCTACAATGAGCAGTTCTTC,CSVEDVQAGGSYNEQFF
-,TRBV28,13,-,TRBJ2-7,TGTGCCATCGCCCAACCTGGGGCCTACGAGCAGTACTTC,CAIAQPGAYEQYF
-,TRBV11-1,17,TRBD2,TRBJ2-7,TGTGCCAGCAGCCCAGGACTAGCGGGAGTTGGGATCTACGAGCAGTACTTC,CASSPGLAGVGIYEQYF
-,TRBV5-1,17,-,TRBJ2-6,TGCGCCAGCAGCTGGGGCCAGATCAGCTCTGGGGCCAACGTCCTGACTTTC,CASSWGQISSGANVLTF
-,TRBV7-2,15,-,TRBJ2-2,TGTGCCAGCAGCTTAAGGACAGACAACACCGGGGAGCTGTTTTTT,CASSLRTDNTGELFF
-,TRBV30,18,-,TRBJ2-7,TGTGCCTGGAGTCGCGGCACTACCATCCCCGGGAGCTCCTACGAGCAGTACTTC,CAWSRGTTIPGSSYEQYF
-,TRBV19,15,-,TRBJ2-3,TGTGCCAGTAGTATAAGGGGTCCTAGCACAGATACGCAGTATTTT,CASSIRGPSTDTQYF
-,TRBV27,19,TRBD2,TRBJ2-2,TGTGCCAGCAGCTTTCGACTAGCGGGAGCCCGACCCGAACCCGGGGAGCTGTTTTTT,CASSFRLAGARPEPGELFF
-,TRBV27,17,TRBD2,TRBJ2-7,TGTGCCAGCAGTTTAGCGGTGGGGACTAGCGGGGACTACGAGCAGTACTTC,CASSLAVGTSGDYEQYF
-,TRBV6-1,15,-,TRBJ1-2,TGTGCCAGCAGTGAAGCGGACAGCGCCGGCTATGGCTACACCTTC,CASSEADSAGYGYTF
-,TRBV4-1,19,TRBD2,TRBJ2-6,TGCGCCAGCAGCCAATTCCTAGCGGGAGCAACCGGTGGGGCCAACGTCCTGACTTTC,CASSQFLAGATGGANVLTF